This T cell receptor (beta chain) was identified in a study of T cells after yellow fever vaccination. V was trimmed by 5 bases and J by 4 bases, leaving 7 bases between them. Germline V gene sequence: CDR1 DFQATT, CDR2 SNEGSKA (reference sequence). The CDR3 runs to 11 residues. MiXCR was run by TCRdb on the 5' RACE reads, yielding one entry per CDR3 protein. The sample has hundreds of thousands of distinct CDR3 sequences; around 19% are singletons. Study conclusions and caveats: The presence of abundant clonotypes contaminating from the bulk population was possible in FACS-sorted repertoires. The CD4 and CD8 compartments had a small share of their clonotypes in common. The secondary response was weaker, and its peak arrived faster, on day 5 versus 15.

About this clonotype: Its antigen is undetermined.

The TCR was taken from a man between 18 and 29 years old who received the YFV17D yellow fever vaccine. The sequencing used PBMCs, collected before the yellow fever booster vaccination. This chain connects TRBV20-1 to TRBJ2-3; D is ambiguous. In DNA form, the CDR3 reads TGCAGTGCTCGCTGGGCAGATACGCAGTATTTT. It encodes CSARWADTQYF.